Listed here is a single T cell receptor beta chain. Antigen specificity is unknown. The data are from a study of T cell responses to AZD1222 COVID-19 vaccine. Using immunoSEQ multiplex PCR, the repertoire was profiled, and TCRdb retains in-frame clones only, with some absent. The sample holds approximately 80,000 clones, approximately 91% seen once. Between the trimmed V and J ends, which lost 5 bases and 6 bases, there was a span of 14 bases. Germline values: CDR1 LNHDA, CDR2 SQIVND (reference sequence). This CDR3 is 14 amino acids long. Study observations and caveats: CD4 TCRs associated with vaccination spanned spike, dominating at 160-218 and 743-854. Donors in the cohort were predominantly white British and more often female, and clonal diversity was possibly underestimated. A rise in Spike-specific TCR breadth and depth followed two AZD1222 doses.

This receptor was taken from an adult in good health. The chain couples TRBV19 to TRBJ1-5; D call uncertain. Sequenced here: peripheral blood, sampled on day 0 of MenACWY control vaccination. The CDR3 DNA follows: TGTGCCAGTAGTGGGAGCGGTAGGGTTCAGCCCCAGCATTTT. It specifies CASSGSGRVQPQHF.